This T cell receptor beta chain originates from a study of T cells after yellow fever vaccination. For the study at large: Fractions containing few cells were prepared with SMART-Seq v4 Ultra Low Input.

V was shortened by 6 bases and J by 3 bases, with 16 bases between the two germline ends. The CDR3 has 15 residues. The germline V gene has CDR1 SGDLS and CDR2 YYNGEE. This clonotype was picked up a small number of times. Antigen: not known. The study's findings and limits: Most primary-vaccination clones recurred post-booster (roughly 96% CD4, roughly 91% CD8).

TCRdb reanalysed the 5' RACE reads using MiXCR and keeps one entry per CDR3 protein. The top ten clones hold around 3.1% of a sample with some 320,000 distinct CDR3 sequences, around 9.3% of them seen once. This chain joins TRBV9 and TRBJ1-5, with a weak D call TRBD1 (5 bases). This specimen consisted of CD4+ T cells sorted from PBMCs, obtained 5 days after the yellow fever booster vaccination. The TCR comes from a man aged 18-30 years who received the YFV17D yellow fever vaccine. In DNA form, the CDR3 reads TGTGCCAGCATCGCTCCCAGGGAGTTCAATCAGCCCCAGCATTTT. Translated, it gives CASIAPREFNQPQHF.